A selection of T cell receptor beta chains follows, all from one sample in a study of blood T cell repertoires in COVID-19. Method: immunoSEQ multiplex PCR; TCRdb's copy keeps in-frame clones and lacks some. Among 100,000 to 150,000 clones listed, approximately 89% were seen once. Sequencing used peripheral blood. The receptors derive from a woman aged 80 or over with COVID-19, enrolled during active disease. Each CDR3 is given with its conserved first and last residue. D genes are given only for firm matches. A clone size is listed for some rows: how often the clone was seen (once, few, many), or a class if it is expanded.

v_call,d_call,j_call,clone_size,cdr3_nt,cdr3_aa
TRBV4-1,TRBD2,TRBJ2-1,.,TGCGCCAGCAGCCTGTCGACTAGCCGATACAATGAGCAGTTCTTC,CASSLSTSRYNEQFF
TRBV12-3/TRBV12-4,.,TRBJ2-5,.,TGTGCCAGCAGTTTACAGCGAAGGGAGACCCAGTACTTC,CASSLQRRETQYF
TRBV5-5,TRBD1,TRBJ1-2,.,TGTGCCAGCAGCCTCACAGGGGGCTTTGGCTACACCTTC,CASSLTGGFGYTF
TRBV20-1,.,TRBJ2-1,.,TGCAGTGCAAGTGACGACTCTAGCTCCTACAATGAGCAGTTCTTC,CSASDDSSSYNEQFF
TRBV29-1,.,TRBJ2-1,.,TGCAGCGTCGGTTGGGGACTCGGCAATGAGCAGTTCTTC,CSVGWGLGNEQFF
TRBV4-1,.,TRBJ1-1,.,TGCGCCAGCAGCCATCCCTTGGGCAGGGAGGTTGAAGCTTTCTTT,CASSHPLGREVEAFF
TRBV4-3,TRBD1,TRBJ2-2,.,TGCGCCAGCAGCCCACGGACAGGGGACACCGGGGAGCTGTTTTTT,CASSPRTGDTGELFF
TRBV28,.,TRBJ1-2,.,TGTGCCAGCAGTTTATTTCGGGGGAACTATGGCTACACCTTC,CASSLFRGNYGYTF
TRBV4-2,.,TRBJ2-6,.,TGTGCCAGCAGCCAAGATTTGCAGGGGCACACCACTGGGGCCAACGTCCTGACTTTC,CASSQDLQGHTTGANVLTF
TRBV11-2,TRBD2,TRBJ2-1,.,TGTGCCAGCAGCTCCCTCCGGGGGAGGGACTACAATGAGCAGTTCTTC,CASSSLRGRDYNEQFF
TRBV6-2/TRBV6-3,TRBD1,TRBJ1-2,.,TGTGCCAGCAGCAAGACAGGGCTGATCGGCTACACCTTC,CASSKTGLIGYTF
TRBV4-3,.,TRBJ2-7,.,TGCGCCAGCAGCCCTGGGAGGCGCTCCTACGAGCAGTACTTC,CASSPGRRSYEQYF
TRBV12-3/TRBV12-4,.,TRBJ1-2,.,TGTGCCAGCGGGGTGGGGCGCTATGGCTACACCTTC,CASGVGRYGYTF
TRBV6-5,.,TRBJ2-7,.,TGTGCCAGCAGTTCGACAGTCGGGTCCTACGAGCAGTACTTC,CASSSTVGSYEQYF
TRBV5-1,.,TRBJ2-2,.,TGCGCCAGCAGCACGGAGATGACGAACACCGGGGAGCTGTTTTTT,CASSTEMTNTGELFF
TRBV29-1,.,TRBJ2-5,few,TGCAGCGCTTATAGGGGTGGGAAAGAGACCCAGTACTTC,CSAYRGGKETQYF
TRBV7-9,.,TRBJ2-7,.,TGTGCCAGCAGCTTAGGGAGGGACAGTTACGAGCAGTACTTC,CASSLGRDSYEQYF
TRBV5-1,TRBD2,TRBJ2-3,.,TGCGCCAGCAGCTTGGCTAGCGGGACTAGCACAGATACGCAGTATTTT,CASSLASGTSTDTQYF
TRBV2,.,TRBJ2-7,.,TGTGCCAGCACGACTGCGGGCGAGCAGTACTTC,CASTTAGEQYF
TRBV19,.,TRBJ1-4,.,TGTGCCAGTAGTAAGAGGACAGCAACTAATGAAAAACTGTTTTTT,CASSKRTATNEKLFF
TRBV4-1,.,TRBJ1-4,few,TGCGCCAGCAGCCAAGTAGCAACCACTAATGAAAAACTGTTTTTT,CASSQVATTNEKLFF
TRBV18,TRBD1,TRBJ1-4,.,TGTGCCAGCTCAGTGGACAGGAATGAAAAACTGTTTTTT,CASSVDRNEKLFF
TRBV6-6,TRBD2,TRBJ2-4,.,TGTGCCAGCAGCTATAGCCGCCCTAGCGGGAGGTCAGGGGCCAAAAACATTCAGTACTTC,CASSYSRPSGRSGAKNIQYF
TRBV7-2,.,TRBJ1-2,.,TGTGCCAGCAGCTTAGAACGCGGTACTGGCTACACCTTC,CASSLERGTGYTF
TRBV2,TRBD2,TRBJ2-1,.,TGTGCCAGCAGCGACAGCCGAGCTAGCGGGAAGGGGAATGAGCAGTTCTTC,CASSDSRASGKGNEQFF
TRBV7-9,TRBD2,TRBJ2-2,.,TGTGCCAGCAGCCTCCCTAGCGGGATGAACACCGGGGAGCTGTTTTTT,CASSLPSGMNTGELFF
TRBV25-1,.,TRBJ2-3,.,TGTGCCAGCAGTGCTGGACTTAACACAGATACGCAGTATTTT,CASSAGLNTDTQYF
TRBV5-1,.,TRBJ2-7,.,TGCGCCACCAGCTTGGGTGGAGGGCTTGAGCAGTACTTC,CATSLGGGLEQYF
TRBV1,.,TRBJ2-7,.,TGCACCAGCAGCCTCCCTAGCGGCAGGAGCTCCTACGAGCAGTACTTC,CTSSLPSGRSSYEQYF
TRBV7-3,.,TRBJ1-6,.,TGTGCCAGCAGCTTAATGGCAGGGGATAATTCACCCCTCCACTTT,CASSLMAGDNSPLHF
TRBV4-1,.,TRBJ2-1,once,TGCGCCAGCAGCCAAGATATGGCGGGGGCGTCCTACAATGAGCAGTTCTTC,CASSQDMAGASYNEQFF
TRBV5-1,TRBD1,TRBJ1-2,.,TGCGCCAGCAGCCCCCAGGGGGCGAGTGGCTACACCTTC,CASSPQGASGYTF
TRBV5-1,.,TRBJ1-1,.,TGCGCCAGCAGCAGGGGTAACGCTGAAGCTTTCTTT,CASSRGNAEAFF
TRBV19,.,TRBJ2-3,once,TGTGCCAGTAGTATTAGGAGACCCACAGATACGCAGTATTTT,CASSIRRPTDTQYF
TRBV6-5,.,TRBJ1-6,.,TGTGCCAGCAGTTATGTGGGGGCTGATTCACCCCTCCACTTT,CASSYVGADSPLHF
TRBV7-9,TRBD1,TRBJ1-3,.,TGTGCCAGCAGCTTAGGAGAGGCCAGGGGGACAGGAAACACCATATATTTT,CASSLGEARGTGNTIYF
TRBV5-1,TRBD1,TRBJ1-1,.,TGCGCCAGCAGCTCGGACAGGGGGAACACTGAAGCTTTCTTT,CASSSDRGNTEAFF
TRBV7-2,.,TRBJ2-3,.,TGTGCCAGCAGCCCGGGAGATAATACGCAGTATTTT,CASSPGDNTQYF
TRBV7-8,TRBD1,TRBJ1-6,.,TGTGCCAGCAGCATGACAGGGAATTCACCCCTCCACTTT,CASSMTGNSPLHF
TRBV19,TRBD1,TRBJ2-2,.,TGTGCCAGTAGTCGACAGGGTCTGAACACCGGGGAGCTGTTTTTT,CASSRQGLNTGELFF